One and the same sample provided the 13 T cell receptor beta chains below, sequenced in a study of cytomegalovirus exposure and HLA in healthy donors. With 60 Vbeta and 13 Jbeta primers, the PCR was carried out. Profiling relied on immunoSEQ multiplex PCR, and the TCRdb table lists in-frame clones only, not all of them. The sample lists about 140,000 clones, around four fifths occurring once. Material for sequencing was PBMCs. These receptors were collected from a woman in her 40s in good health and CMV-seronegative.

CDR3 protein: CATNQGATEAFF. CDR3 DNA sequence: TGTGCCACGAACCAGGGGGCCACTGAAGCTTTCTTT. This chain links TRBV2 with TRBJ1-1, with 8 positions matching TRBD1. The J segment lost 4 bases and the V segment lost 10 bases, leaving 5 bases of the junction unmatched. Germline V gene sequence: CDR1 SNHLY, CDR2 FYNNEI. CDR3 length: 12 residues.

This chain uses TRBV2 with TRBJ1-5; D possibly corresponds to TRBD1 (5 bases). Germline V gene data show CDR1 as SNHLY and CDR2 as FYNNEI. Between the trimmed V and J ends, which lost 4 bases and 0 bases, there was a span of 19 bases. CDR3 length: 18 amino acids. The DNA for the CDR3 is TGTGCCAGCAGTGTGATGAAGGGTACAGGAATTAGCAATCAGCCCCAGCATTTT. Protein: CASSVMKGTGISNQPQHF.

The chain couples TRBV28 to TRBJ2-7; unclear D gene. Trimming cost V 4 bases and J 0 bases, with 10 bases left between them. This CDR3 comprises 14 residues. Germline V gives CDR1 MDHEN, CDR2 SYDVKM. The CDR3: CASSSFLSSYEQYF. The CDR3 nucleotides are TGTGCCAGCAGTTCCTTTTTGAGCTCCTACGAGCAGTACTTC.

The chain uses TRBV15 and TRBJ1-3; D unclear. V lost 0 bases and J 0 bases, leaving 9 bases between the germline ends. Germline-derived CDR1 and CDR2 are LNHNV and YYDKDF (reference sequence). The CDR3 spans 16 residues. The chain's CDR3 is CATSRDLAVSGNTIYF. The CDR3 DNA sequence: TGTGCCACCAGCAGAGATCTGGCAGTCTCTGGAAACACCATATATTTT.

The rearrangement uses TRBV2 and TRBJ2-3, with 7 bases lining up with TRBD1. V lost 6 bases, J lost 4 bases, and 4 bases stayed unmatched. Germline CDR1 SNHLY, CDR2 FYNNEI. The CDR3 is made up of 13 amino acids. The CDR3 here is CASRRTGADTQYF. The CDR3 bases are TGTGCCAGCAGGCGCACAGGGGCAGATACGCAGTATTTT.

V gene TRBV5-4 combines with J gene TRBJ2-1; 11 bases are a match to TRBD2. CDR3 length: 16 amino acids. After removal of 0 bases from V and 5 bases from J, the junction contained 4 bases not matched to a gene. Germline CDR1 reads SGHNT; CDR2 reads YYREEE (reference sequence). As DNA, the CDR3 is TGTGCCAGCAGCTTGGTTAGCGGGAGGGGTGACAATGAGCAGTTCTTC. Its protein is CASSLVSGRGDNEQFF.

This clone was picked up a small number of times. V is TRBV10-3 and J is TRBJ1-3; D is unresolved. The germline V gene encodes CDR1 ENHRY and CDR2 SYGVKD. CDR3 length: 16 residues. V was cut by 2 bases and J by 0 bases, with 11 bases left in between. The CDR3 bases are TGTGCCATCAGTGAGGGGCAGGCCTTCTCTGGAAACACCATATATTTT. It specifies CAISEGQAFSGNTIYF.

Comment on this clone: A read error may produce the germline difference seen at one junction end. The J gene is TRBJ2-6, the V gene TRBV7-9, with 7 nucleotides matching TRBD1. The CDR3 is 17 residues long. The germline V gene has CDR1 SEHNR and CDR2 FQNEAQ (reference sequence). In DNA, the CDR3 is TGTTCCAGCAGCTTAGTCACAGGGGCGCTCGGGGCCAACGTCCTGACTTTC. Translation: CSSSLVTGALGANVLTF.

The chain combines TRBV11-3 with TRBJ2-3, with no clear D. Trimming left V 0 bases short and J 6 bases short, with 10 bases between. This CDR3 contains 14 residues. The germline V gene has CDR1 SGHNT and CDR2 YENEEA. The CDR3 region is CASSLDGGPDTQYF. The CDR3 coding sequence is TGTGCCAGCAGCTTAGATGGTGGGCCCGATACGCAGTATTTT.

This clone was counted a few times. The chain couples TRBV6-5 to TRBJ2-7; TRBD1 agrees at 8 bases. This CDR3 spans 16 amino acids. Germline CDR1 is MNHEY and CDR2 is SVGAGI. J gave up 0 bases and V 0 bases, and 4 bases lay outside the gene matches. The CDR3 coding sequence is TGTGCCAGCAGTTACTCGAGGACAGGGAGCTCCTACGAGCAGTACTTC. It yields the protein CASSYSRTGSSYEQYF.

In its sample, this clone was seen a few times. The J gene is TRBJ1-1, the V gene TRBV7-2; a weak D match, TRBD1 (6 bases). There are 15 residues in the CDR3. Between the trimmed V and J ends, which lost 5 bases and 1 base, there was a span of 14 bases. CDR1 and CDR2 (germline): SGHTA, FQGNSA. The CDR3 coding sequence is TGTGCCAGCAGCCGACCGGGACACTGGAACACTGAAGCTTTCTTT. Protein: CASSRPGHWNTEAFF. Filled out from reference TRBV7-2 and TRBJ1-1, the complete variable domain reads GAGVSQSPSNKVTEKGKDVELRCDPISGHTALYWYRQSLGQGLEFLIYFQGNSAPDKSGLPSDRFSAERTGGSVSTLTIQRTQQEDSAVYLCASSRPGHWNTEAFFGQGTRLTVV.

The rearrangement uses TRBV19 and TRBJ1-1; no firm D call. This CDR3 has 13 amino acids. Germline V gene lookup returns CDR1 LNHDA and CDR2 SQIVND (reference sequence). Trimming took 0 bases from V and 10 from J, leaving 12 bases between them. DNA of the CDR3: TGTGCCAGTAGTATAGAGGTGGGAGGAGTAGCTTTCTTT. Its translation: CASSIEVGGVAFF.

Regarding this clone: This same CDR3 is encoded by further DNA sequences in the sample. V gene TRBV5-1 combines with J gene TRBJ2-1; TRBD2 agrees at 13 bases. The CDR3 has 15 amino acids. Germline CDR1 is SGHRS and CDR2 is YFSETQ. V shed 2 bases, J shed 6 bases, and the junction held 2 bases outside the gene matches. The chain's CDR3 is CASSLGLAGVNEQFF. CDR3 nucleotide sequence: TGCGCCAGCAGCTTAGGACTAGCGGGAGTCAATGAGCAGTTCTTC. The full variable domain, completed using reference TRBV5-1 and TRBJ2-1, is KAGVTQTPRYLIKTRGQQVTLSCSPISGHRSVSWYQQTPGQGLQFLFEYFSETQRNKGNFPGRFSGRQFSNSRSEMNVSTLELGDSALYLCASSLGLAGVNEQFFGPGTRLTVL.